The 21 T cell receptor beta chains below all came from one sample that was sequenced in a study of blood T cell repertoires in COVID-19. The method was immunoSEQ multiplex PCR; TCRdb's version includes in-frame clones alone and lacks a portion of them. The sample comprises 65,000 to 70,000 clones, roughly four fifths of which are singletons, and just over 4.5% rests with the top ten. Sequencing input: peripheral blood. The receptors were sampled from a woman aged 55-75 years with acute or convalescent COVID-19.

J is TRBJ2-7 and V is TRBV5-1; 8 bases are shared with TRBD1. From germline, CDR1 is SGHRS and CDR2 YFSETQ. Trimming cost V 3 bases and J 5 bases; bases outside gene matches: 10. This CDR3 comprises 15 residues. The CDR3 DNA follows: TGCGCCAGCAGCTCCGGGAGTGACAGGGGTCACGAGCAGTACTTC. The encoded protein is CASSSGSDRGHEQYF.

On this clone itself: Other DNA sequences from this sample encode an identical CDR3 as well. This rearrangement joins TRBV18 to TRBJ2-1; the match to TRBD2 covers 8 bases. The ends lost 3 bases at V and 4 bases at J; junction bases unmatched: 5. The CDR3 extends over 15 amino acids. CDR1 is KGHSH, CDR2 LQKENI, per germline. The chain's CDR3 is CASSPGSGGYNEQFF. The CDR3 DNA sequence: TGTGCCAGCTCACCCGGGAGCGGGGGTTACAATGAGCAGTTCTTC.

The J gene is TRBJ1-6, the V gene TRBV5-4; D is undetermined. Trimming took off 4 bases at V and 1 base at J, with 6 bases between the two ends. The CDR3 loop spans 14 amino acids. Germline V CDR1 and CDR2: SGHNT, YYREEE (reference sequence). Here the CDR3 DNA reads TGTGCCAGCAGCCTTCTATCCTATAATTCACCCCTCCACTTT. Translation gives CASSLLSYNSPLHF.

The chain couples TRBV6-5 to TRBJ2-4; a weak D match, TRBD2 (5 bases). This CDR3 spans 14 amino acids. In germline, CDR1 is MNHEY, CDR2 SVGAGI. V was pared by 6 bases and J by 3 bases, with 12 bases between. The CDR3 is CASSGMVGKNIQYF. In DNA, the CDR3 is TGTGCCAGCAGCGGGATGGTGGGCAAAAACATTCAGTACTTC.

The V call is TRBV24-1, the J call TRBJ2-3; D possibly corresponds to TRBD2 (5 bases). Germline V CDR1 and CDR2: KGHDR, SFDVKD. This CDR3 has 15 amino acids. V was clipped by 4 bases and J by 5 bases, with 15 bases between them. The DNA for the CDR3 is TGTGCCACCAGTGACGAAGAACAGCGGCGAGATACGCAGTATTTT. Protein sequence: CATSDEEQRRDTQYF.

This clone was picked up one time. The chain recombines TRBV6-5 with TRBJ1-2; D is uncertain. The CDR3 loop spans 15 amino acids. CDR1 MNHEY and CDR2 SVGAGI come from the germline V gene. V lost 6 bases to trimming and J lost 1 base, with 15 bases between them. In DNA form, the CDR3 reads TGTGCCAGCAGGGTAGTGCGCCAGGTTAACTATGGCTACACCTTC. This gives the protein CASRVVRQVNYGYTF.

This sequence joins TRBV12-3 or TRBV12-4 and TRBJ1-2; D is perhaps TRBD1 (5 bases). The CDR3 runs 12 residues. Trimming took 4 bases from V and 7 from J, leaving 10 bases between them. The CDR3 reads CASSSQGSGYTF. The CDR3 DNA reads TGTGCCAGCAGTTCGCAGGGTAGTGGCTACACCTTC.

The CDR3 region has the DNA TGTGCTAGTGGTTTGTCCAGCGGGATAACAGATACGCAGTATTTT. Translating gives CASGLSSGITDTQYF. The chain joins TRBV12-5 to TRBJ2-3; TRBD2 agrees at 7 bases. The germline CDR1 and CDR2 sequences are LGHNT and FRNRAP. The ends lost 2 bases at V and 3 bases at J; junction bases unmatched: 5. The length of the CDR3 is 15 residues.

This clone was counted a few times. This chain connects TRBV11-2 to TRBJ2-7; a weak D match, TRBD2 (5 bases). Germline CDR1 and CDR2: SGHAT and FQNNGV. V was shortened by 0 bases and J by 5 bases, with 11 bases between the two germline ends. This CDR3 comprises 14 residues. CDR3 amino acids: CASSLEGVNHEQYF. The CDR3 bases are TGTGCCAGCAGCTTAGAGGGAGTAAACCACGAGCAGTACTTC. Drawing the rest from reference TRBV11-2 and TRBJ2-7, the complete variable domain is EAGVAQSPRYKIIEKRQSVAFWCNPISGHATLYWYQQILGQGPKLLIQFQNNGVVDDSQLPKDRFSAERLKGVDSTLKIQPAKLEDSAVYLCASSLEGVNHEQYFGPGTRLTVT.

A single count supports this clone. This chain uses TRBV5-1 with TRBJ2-2; TRBD2 is a possible D gene (6 bases). Trimming left V 0 bases short and J 8 bases short, with 26 bases between. Germline V gene lookup returns CDR1 SGHRS and CDR2 YFSETQ. The length of the CDR3 is 19 residues. The CDR3 region has the DNA TGCGCCAGCAGCTTGGAGTCAGGCGCGGGGTTGGGACGAACAGGGGAGCTGTTTTTT. As protein: CASSLESGAGLGRTGELFF.

This clone came up once. V gene TRBV27 combines with J gene TRBJ2-7; 10 nucleotides agree with TRBD2. Germline CDR1 reads MNHEY; CDR2 reads SMNVEV (reference sequence). This CDR3 has 15 residues. V was pared by 4 bases and J by 4 bases, with 7 bases of the junction left unmatched. CDR3 sequence: CASSSSGGASYEQYF. The CDR3 nucleotides read TGTGCCAGCAGTTCAAGCGGGGGGGCCTCGTACGAGCAGTACTTC.

This sequence joins TRBV3-1 (or the pseudogene TRBV3-2) and TRBJ1-2; weak D call: TRBD1 (5 bases). The germline V gene has CDR1 LGHDT and CDR2 YNNKEL (reference sequence). The CDR3 loop spans 14 amino acids. Between the trimmed V and J ends, which lost 0 bases and 7 bases, there was a span of 12 bases. CDR3 sequence (DNA): TGTGCCAGCAGCCAAGATGGGGCTCCCGCTGGCTACACCTTC. This translates into CASSQDGAPAGYTF.

This clone was observed a single time. The V and J genes are TRBV10-3 and TRBJ1-3; D might be TRBD1 (5 bases). This CDR3 is 17 amino acids long. The V gene lost 0 bases and the J gene lost 0 bases, with 12 bases spanning the gap. CDR1 is ENHRY, CDR2 SYGVKD, per germline. CDR3 amino acids: CAISESHGGTSGNTIYF. The CDR3 coding sequence is TGTGCCATCAGTGAGTCCCATGGAGGGACCTCTGGAAACACCATATATTTT.

This clone was seen only once. The gene calls are TRBV21-1 and TRBJ1-1; the table's D call, TRBD1, was not checked against the DNA. TRBV21-1 is a documented pseudogene. This CDR3 spans 15 amino acids. CDR3 bases: TGTGCCAGCAGCCACAGGGGGGACCCGAACACTGAAGCTTTCTTT. As protein: CASSHRGDPNTEAFF.

The chain joins TRBV5-6 to TRBJ1-2, with TRBD1 matching over 9 bases. The CDR3 is 13 residues long. V was pared by 3 bases and J by 14 bases, with 11 bases of the junction left unmatched. Germline V gene lookup returns CDR1 SGHDT and CDR2 YYEEEE. The CDR3 DNA reads TGTGCCAGCAGCTACCGGGACAGGGAGCAGAGGACCTTC. It specifies CASSYRDREQRTF.

This chain connects TRBV5-1 to TRBJ2-5, with TRBD1 matching over 10 bases. The CDR3 length is 17 residues. Germline values: CDR1 SGHRS, CDR2 YFSETQ. The junction had 14 bases not matched to a gene; V was cut back by 4 bases and J by 5 bases. The CDR3 coding sequence is TGCGCCAGCAGCCACTCCCCGGACAGGGGGGAGCGGGAGACCCAGTACTTC. Amino acids: CASSHSPDRGERETQYF. The full variable domain, completed using reference TRBV5-1 and TRBJ2-5, is KAGVTQTPRYLIKTRGQQVTLSCSPISGHRSVSWYQQTPGQGLQFLFEYFSETQRNKGNFPGRFSGRQFSNSRSEMNVSTLELGDSALYLCASSHSPDRGERETQYFGPGTRLLVL.

This chain joins TRBV2 and TRBJ1-5; D gene ambiguous. Germline assignment: CDR1 SNHLY and CDR2 FYNNEI. The V and J ends lost 6 bases and 2 bases respectively, with 14 bases between them. This CDR3 comprises 15 residues. The CDR3 DNA sequence: TGTGCCAGCAGGACCGACTTAGCGGGCAATCAGCCCCAGCATTTT. Protein product: CASRTDLAGNQPQHF.

The chain has TRBV7-9 and TRBJ1-2; 7 bases are shared with TRBD1. V dropped 4 bases and J dropped 1; count of bases not matched to a gene: 3. CDR3 length: 14 amino acids. Per germline, CDR1 SEHNR and CDR2 FQNEAQ (reference sequence). The CDR3, as DNA: TGTGCCAGCAGCTCCGGGACAGTTAACTATGGCTACACCTTC. The encoded protein is CASSSGTVNYGYTF.

The chain joins TRBV6-1 to TRBJ2-7; 7 bases map to TRBD1. The CDR3 extends over 14 amino acids. Germline CDR1 and CDR2: MNHNS and SASEGT. The junction had 7 bases not matched to a gene; V was cut back by 2 bases and J by 6 bases. As DNA, the CDR3 is TGTGCCAGCAGTGAAATCGACAGGGTGGGCGAGCAGTACTTC. It is translated as CASSEIDRVGEQYF.

The rearrangement uses TRBV2 and TRBJ1-3; 9 bases are shared with TRBD1. From germline, CDR1 is SNHLY and CDR2 FYNNEI. This CDR3 comprises 15 residues. V dropped 2 bases and J dropped 4; count of bases not matched to a gene: 3. The CDR3 sequence: CASSETGGIGNTIYF. The CDR3 nucleotides are TGTGCCAGCAGTGAAACAGGGGGCATAGGAAACACCATATATTTT. Full variable domain (rest looked up from reference TRBV2 and TRBJ1-3): EPEVTQTPSHQVTQMGQEVILRCVPISNHLYFYWYRQILGQKVEFLVSFYNNEISEKSEIFDDQFSVERPDGSNFTLKIRSTKLEDSAMYFCASSETGGIGNTIYFGEGSWLTVV.

This clone was counted a single time. This sequence joins TRBV10-3 and TRBJ2-1; 13 bases align to TRBD2. Trimming took 4 bases from V and 9 from J; bases not matched to a gene: 6. CDR1 ENHRY and CDR2 SYGVKD come from the germline V gene. CDR3 length: 15 residues. For the CDR3, the DNA is TGTGCCATCAGTGTGGGACTAGCGGGGCCGTTTGAGCAGTTCTTC. As protein: CAISVGLAGPFEQFF.